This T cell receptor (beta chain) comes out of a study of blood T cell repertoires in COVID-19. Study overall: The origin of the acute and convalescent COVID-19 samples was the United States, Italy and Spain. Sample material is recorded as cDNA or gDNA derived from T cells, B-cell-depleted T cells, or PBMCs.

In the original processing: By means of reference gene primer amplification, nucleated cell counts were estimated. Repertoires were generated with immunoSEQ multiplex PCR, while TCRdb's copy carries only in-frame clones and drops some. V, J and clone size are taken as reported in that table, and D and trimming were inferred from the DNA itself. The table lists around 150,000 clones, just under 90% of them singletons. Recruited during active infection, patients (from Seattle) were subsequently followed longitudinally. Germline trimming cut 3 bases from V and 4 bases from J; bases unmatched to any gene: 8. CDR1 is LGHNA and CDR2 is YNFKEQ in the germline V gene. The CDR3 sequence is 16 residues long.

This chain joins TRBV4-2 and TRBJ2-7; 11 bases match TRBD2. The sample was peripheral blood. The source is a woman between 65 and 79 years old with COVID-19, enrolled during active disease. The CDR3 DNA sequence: TGTGCCAGCAGCCAGGACCTAGCGGGGGGACCTTACGAGCAGTACTTC. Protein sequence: CASSQDLAGGPYEQYF.